The 2 T cell receptor beta chains given below trace back to one sample, sequenced in a study of cytomegalovirus exposure and HLA in healthy donors. Amplification used 60 Vbeta primers and 13 Jbeta primers. Sequencing used immunoSEQ multiplex PCR; TCRdb keeps in-frame clones, though not all of them. Seen here are around 170,000 clones, 79% observed once, and the top ten hold 0.69%. Sequencing was carried out using PBMCs. Receptors originate from a woman aged 40 to 50 in good health and CMV-seronegative.

The genes are TRBV15 and TRBJ1-5, with D possibly matching TRBD1 (5 bases). The CDR3 extends over 13 amino acids. The ends were cut back, 7 bases at V and 2 bases at J, with 9 bases in the middle. Germline V gives CDR1 LNHNV, CDR2 YYDKDF (reference sequence). The CDR3 loop reads CATNQGRNQPQHF. Here the CDR3 DNA reads TGTGCCACCAATCAGGGCCGCAATCAGCCCCAGCATTTT. Supplemented by reference TRBV15 and TRBJ1-5, the full variable domain reads DAMVIQNPRYQVTQFGKPVTLSCSQTLNHNVMYWYQQKSSQAPKLLFHYYDKDFNNEADTPDNFQSRRPNTSFCFLDIRSPGLGDTAMYLCATNQGRNQPQHFGDGTRLSIL.

This clone was detected only a few times. The chain joins TRBV28 to TRBJ1-3; D is uncertain. This CDR3 has 12 residues. Looked up from germline, CDR1 is MDHEN and CDR2 is SYDVKM. V gave up 4 bases and J gave up 7 bases, with 8 bases separating them. The CDR3 loop is CASSSGWNTIYF. Here the CDR3 DNA reads TGTGCCAGCAGTTCAGGTTGGAACACCATATATTTT.